A selection of T cell receptor beta chains follows, all from one sample in a study of blood T cell repertoires in COVID-19. The table came from immunoSEQ multiplex PCR; TCRdb's copy has only in-frame clones and leaves some out. The sample lists about 130,000 clones, about 87% seen once, with about 9.4% in the top ten. Sequencing was done on a sample of peripheral blood. The receptors were sampled from a man in his fifties with acute or convalescent COVID-19. Both conserved end residues are part of each CDR3. The D gene is left open where the match is weak. Only some rows state a clone size, as once, few, many or a class for expanded clones.

V	J	size	D	DNA	CDR3
TRBV11-2	TRBJ2-2	.	.	TGTGCCACCCTATCCTACGTTCCCGGGGAGCTGTTTTTT	CATLSYVPGELFF
TRBV5-4	TRBJ1-5	.	.	TGTGCCAGCAGCTTGGACGGGGGGGGGCAGGCCCAGCATTTT	CASSLDGGGQAQHF
TRBV10-1	TRBJ2-1	.	.	TGCGCCAGCAGTCCGGGAACGTTCCTGGGTGAGCAGTTCTTC	CASSPGTFLGEQFF
TRBV27	TRBJ1-1	once	TRBD1	TGTGCCAGCAGTTTCGGGCAGGGGGTTCGGACTGAAGCTTTCTTT	CASSFGQGVRTEAFF
TRBV5-1	TRBJ1-5	.	TRBD1	TGCGCCAGCAGCTTACAGGGGCGCAATCAGCCCCAGCATTTT	CASSLQGRNQPQHF
TRBV7-9	TRBJ2-7	.	TRBD2	TGTGCCAGCAGCCCCGGGACTAGCGGGAGCGGGTCCTACGAGCAGTACTTC	CASSPGTSGSGSYEQYF
TRBV21-1	TRBJ1-1	.	.	TGTGCCAGCAGCAACGGGCAGGGGTACAACACTGAAGCTTTCTTT	CASSNGQGYNTEAFF
TRBV7-9	TRBJ2-2	.	.	TGTGCCAGCAGCGTTAGCCTCAACACCGGGGAGCTGTTTTTT	CASSVSLNTGELFF
TRBV19	TRBJ1-2	.	.	TGTGCCAGTAGCCTCGTCGCCGCAGGGTATGGCTACACCTTC	CASSLVAAGYGYTF
TRBV3-1/TRBV3-2	TRBJ1-2	.	.	TGTGCCAGCAGCCGCGACAGGTATGGAATCCATGGCTACACCTTC	CASSRDRYGIHGYTF
TRBV27	TRBJ1-2	.	.	TGTGCCAGCAGTTACGGTCCTCAGGGTTGGAACTATGGCTACACCTTC	CASSYGPQGWNYGYTF
TRBV14	TRBJ2-1	.	TRBD2	TGTGCCAGCAGCCCACGAGCGGGGCGGGCCTACAATGAGCAGTTCTTC	CASSPRAGRAYNEQFF
TRBV3-1/TRBV3-2	TRBJ2-1	.	.	TGTGCCAGCAGCCAAGATACAGGGTTCCACAATGAGCAGTTCTTC	CASSQDTGFHNEQFF
TRBV6-5	TRBJ1-2	.	.	TGTGCCAGCAGCGACGCTAGCGTTGGCTACACCTTC	CASSDASVGYTF
TRBV11-2	TRBJ1-6	.	.	TGTGCCAGCAGCTTAGATCCCCCCTTCCCCCTCCACTTT	CASSLDPPFPLHF
TRBV9	TRBJ2-1	.	TRBD1	TGTGCCAGCAGCCCCCCGGACAGGGTCACCAATGAGCAGTTCTTC	CASSPPDRVTNEQFF
TRBV5-4	TRBJ2-1	.	.	TGTGCCAGCAGCTTGGGGGCGGGACCTTACTACAATGAGCAGTTCTTC	CASSLGAGPYYNEQFF
TRBV14	TRBJ1-2	.	.	TGTGCCAGCAGCCCGACCCTCTGGGGCCGCTATGGCTACACCTTC	CASSPTLWGRYGYTF
TRBV19	TRBJ2-3	.	.	TGTGCCACCGCTGTGGCAGGGGTCCGCACAGATACGCAGTATTTT	CATAVAGVRTDTQYF
TRBV27	TRBJ1-5	.	.	TGTGCCAGCAGTTTAAACCGAGCCAATCAGCCCCAGCATTTT	CASSLNRANQPQHF
TRBV5-5	TRBJ1-1	.	.	TGTGCCAGCAGCACCCTCCAGGGCAACACTGAAGCTTTCTTT	CASSTLQGNTEAFF
TRBV25-1	TRBJ1-2	.	.	TGTGCCAGCAGTGAATACGGCAGGGGCTATGGCTACACCTTC	CASSEYGRGYGYTF
TRBV5-1	TRBJ1-6	.	TRBD1	TGCGCCAGCAGCTTGGAACAGGGGAATTCACCCCTCCACTTT	CASSLEQGNSPLHF
TRBV5-1	TRBJ2-1	.	.	TGCGCCAGCAGCCCCCTTAATAGTCGGACAGCATACAATGAGCAGTTCTTC	CASSPLNSRTAYNEQFF
TRBV5-4	TRBJ1-1	few	.	TGTGCCAGCAGCTTGGAGGGGGTGAGCACTGAAGCTTTCTTT	CASSLEGVSTEAFF
TRBV2	TRBJ2-1	.	TRBD1	TGTGCCAGCAGTGAAGCCATACAGGGGGTTGGTGAGCAGTTCTTC	CASSEAIQGVGEQFF
TRBV6-5	TRBJ1-1	.	.	TGTGCCAGCAGTTACTCGAGGGCAGGGGCAGCTTTCTTT	CASSYSRAGAAFF
TRBV18	TRBJ1-4	.	.	TGTGCCAGCTCACCGGGAGCAACTAATGAAAAACTGTTTTTT	CASSPGATNEKLFF